This T cell receptor (beta chain) was recorded in a study of cytomegalovirus exposure and HLA in healthy donors. At the level of the study: Findings of an earlier analysis included about 120 million unique TCR beta sequences from roughly 200 million T cells. Study results and caveats: Among the CMV-associated chains, three were confirmed in vitro as specific for CMV antigens. A later analysis linked 16,951 TCR beta sequences to HLA alleles at 0.05 false discovery rate. Segments of the TCR beta V type were, in most cases, productive about 87% or about 30% of the time in an earlier analysis.

The CDR3 spans 16 residues. Trimming cost V 2 bases and J 1 base, with 12 bases left between them. Germline values: CDR1 MNHEY, CDR2 SVGAGI. On this clone itself: The target antigen is unknown.

It was with 60 Vbeta and 13 Jbeta primers that the PCR ran. The table came from immunoSEQ multiplex PCR; TCRdb's copy has only in-frame clones and leaves some out. Altogether around 160,000 clones are present, approximately 71% being singletons, with the ten largest covering approximately 1.5%. Sequenced material: PBMCs. This clonotype was obtained from a man between 50 and 59 years old in good health and CMV-seronegative. The chain couples TRBV6-5 to TRBJ2-1; possibly TRBD2 for D (7 bases). The CDR3 bases are TGTGCCAGCAGTTACGCCGGGGGGCCGTCCTACAATGAGCAGTTCTTC. Its protein is CASSYAGGPSYNEQFF.